The TCR beta chain described here comes from a study of blood T cells in healthy people across ages. Then a second PCR, running roughly 7 to 11 cycles, was carried out with a sample-barcoded 5' primer and a J-beta primer mix. TCRdb processed the 5' RACE reads anew with MiXCR; each CDR3 protein has one entry. The table lists approximately 1.5 million distinct CDR3 sequences, around 36% of them singletons. The specimen sequenced was blood. The clonotype comes from a woman aged 25 to 39 in good health.

The DNA of the CDR3 is TGTGCCAGCAGCTTGGCTGTAGGAGCCAAAAACATTCAGTACTTC. This sequence encodes CASSLAVGAKNIQYF. The genes are TRBV5-6 and TRBJ2-4; D not resolved. CDR3 length: 15 residues. Germline assignment: CDR1 SGHDT and CDR2 YYEEEE. The V gene lost 0 bases and the J gene lost 0 bases, with 7 bases spanning the gap. The full variable domain, its missing parts supplied by reference TRBV5-6 and TRBJ2-4, is DAGVTQSPTHLIKTRGQQVTLRCSPKSGHDTVSWYQQALGQGPQFIFQYYEEEERQRGNFPDRFSGHQFPNYSSELNVNALLLGDSALYLCASSLAVGAKNIQYFGAGTRLSVL.